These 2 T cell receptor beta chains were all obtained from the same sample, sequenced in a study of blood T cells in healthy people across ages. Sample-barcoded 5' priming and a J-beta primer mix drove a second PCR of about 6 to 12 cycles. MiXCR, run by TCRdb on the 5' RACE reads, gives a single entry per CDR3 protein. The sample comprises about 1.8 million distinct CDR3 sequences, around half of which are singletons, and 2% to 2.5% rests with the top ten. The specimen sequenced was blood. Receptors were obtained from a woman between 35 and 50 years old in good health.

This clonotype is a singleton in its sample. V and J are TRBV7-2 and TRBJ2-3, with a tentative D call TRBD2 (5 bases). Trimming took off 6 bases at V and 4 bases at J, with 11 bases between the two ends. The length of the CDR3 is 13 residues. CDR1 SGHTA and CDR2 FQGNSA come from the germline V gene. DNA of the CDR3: TGTGCCAGCAGGGCCCCGGGGTCAGATACGCAGTATTTT. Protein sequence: CASRAPGSDTQYF.

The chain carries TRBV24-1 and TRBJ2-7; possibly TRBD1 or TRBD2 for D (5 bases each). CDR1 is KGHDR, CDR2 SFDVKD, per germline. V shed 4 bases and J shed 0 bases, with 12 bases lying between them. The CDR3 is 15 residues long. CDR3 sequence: CATSDSGTASYEQYF. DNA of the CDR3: TGTGCCACCAGTGACTCCGGGACGGCCTCCTACGAGCAGTACTTC.